This T cell receptor (beta chain) was recorded in a study of blood T cells in healthy people across ages (dated by TCRdb to 2013 to 2016). Turning to the overall study: In model experiments, template switching captured about one uniquely barcoded TCR beta cDNA molecule for every two T cells. Using deep sequencing normalized with unique cDNA molecular identifiers, the study measured how TCR beta repertoire diversity changes with age. Donors were grouped into four age groups: young (average about 15 years), middle-aged (around 39), aged (over 55) and long-lived (just over 80). To avoid experimental bias, donors of different ages were spread randomly across the sequencing lanes. Two additional independent replicas of 1 million unique cDNA reads from the same blood draw were analyzed for two donors (one aged 18 to 29 and one aged 80 or older). The full study reports these points: Since profiling was done on bulk unsorted PBMCs, naive and antigen-experienced compartments could not be conclusively compared. Observed TCR beta diversity correlated strongly with the percentage of naive T cells measured by flow cytometry. Donor CMV infection status was unknown, potentially confounding age-related changes in expanded clonotypes. Estimates of total diversity based on one million sequenced T cells were considered lower bounds and underestimates. Observed TCR beta diversity per million T cells fell roughly linearly with age, and a significant reduction was already apparent by age around 36. The long-lived group showed more naive CD4+ T cells, fewer expanded clones and increased TCR diversity than the aged group, suggesting age selection.

The library relied on 5' RACE. Sequencing was performed on an Illumina HiSeq 2500. A second PCR of about 7 to 12 cycles was run with a J-beta primer mix and a sample-barcoded 5' primer. A unique molecular identifier was introduced onto each TCR beta cDNA molecule by a template-switch 5' adaptor carrying 12 random nucleotides. Each sample yielded at least 3 million CDR3-containing paired-end reads. All of the RNA was converted into first-strand cDNA using the Mint cDNA synthesis kit, with a TRBC-specific oligonucleotide serving as the primer. After uracil-DNA glycosylase treatment, a first 18-cycle PCR used universal primers M1SS and BC2_uni_R on all cDNA. From the authors' description of their analysis: For normalization, 1 million high-quality reads were randomly selected from each sample, with every read carrying a distinct molecular identifier. Reads sharing molecular identifiers were discarded rather than binned into consensus sequences. MiTCR, with a Q25 quality threshold and the strictest error-elimination algorithm, was used for CDR3 identification, clonotype clustering and error correction. A nonparametric unseen species model with Euler transformation was used to estimate a lower bound on total TCR beta diversity. TCRdb redid the processing of the public reads, applying fastp at Q25 and MiXCR, and retained in-frame beta chains. Every entry covers one CDR3 protein and lists the most common genes and DNA from its rows. The V and J calls come from TCRdb's annotation, not from the publication. Present in this sample are approximately 600,000 distinct CDR3 sequences, roughly 58% of which were seen just once. The ten biggest clones cover around 37% of the sample.

The roughly 39 donors, aged about 6 to 100 years, were systemically healthy Caucasian individuals from Russia. Around 10 milliliters of peripheral blood were collected from each donor into EDTA-treated Vacutainer tubes. Ficoll-Paque density-gradient centrifugation was used to isolate PBMCs, with at least 7 million per sample. Trizol reagent was used to extract total RNA from the PBMCs, yielding at least 5.5 micrograms per sample. For every donor, flow cytometry on a PBMC aliquot measured the percentage of naive CD45RAhigh/CD27high T cells. To note about this clonotype: Which antigen it targets is not known. No clone much larger than this one lies a single base away; base qualities are absent.

After removal of 8 bases from V and 1 base from J, the junction retains 8 bases not matched to a gene. CDR3 length: 14 amino acids, cysteine to phenylalanine. Left in the record is the CDR3 DNA by itself, 42 bases read in frame from the first base. The germline V gene (reference sequence) gives CDR1 as SEHNR and CDR2 as FQNEAQ. In this chain, TRBV7-9 is recombined with TRBJ2-7; 7 bases in between match TRBD2. Sequenced material: blood. This TCR came from a man between 60 and 75 years old in good health. This receptor has the CDR3 CASHGAGESYEQYF. In nucleotide form, the sequence is TGTGCCAGCCATGGGGCGGGAGAATCCTACGAGCAGTACTTC.